These 25 T cell receptor beta chains were all obtained from the same sample, sequenced in a study of beta chain features in type 1 diabetes. cDNA synthesis used the whole RNA isolate, giving expressed TCRB sequences. Sequencing used immunoSEQ multiplex PCR; TCRdb keeps in-frame clones, though not all of them. The sample lists hundreds of thousands of clones, around a sixth occurring once. The specimen sequenced was naive CD4+ T cells from blood. All receptors derive from a man aged 18 to 29 in good health.

This clone occurred many times. The rearrangement uses TRBV14 and TRBJ1-3; D call uncertain. CDR1 and CDR2 (germline): SGHDN, FVKESK. Trimming left V 2 bases short and J 5 bases short, with 1 base between. The CDR3 length is 11 residues. The CDR3 DNA sequence: TGTGCCAGCAGCCAACGAAACACCATATATTTT. It encodes CASSQRNTIYF.

This clone was observed a few times. The chain recombines TRBV11-3 with TRBJ2-1; D may be TRBD1 or TRBD2 (5 bases each). In germline, CDR1 is SGHNT, CDR2 YENEEA. The CDR3 is 13 amino acids. V was shortened by 3 bases and J by 13 bases, with 16 bases between the two germline ends. The CDR3 reads CASSFGTTNKQFF. DNA for the CDR3: TGTGCCAGCAGCTTTGGGACCACCAATAAACAGTTCTTC.

This clone was found a few times. The chain employs TRBV4-3 and TRBJ1-5; D remains unclear. The germline V and J ends were trimmed by 0 bases and 4 bases, with 10 bases remaining between them. There are 15 residues in the CDR3. Germline CDR1 LGHNA, CDR2 YSLEER. CDR3 sequence: CASSQDPGRNQPQHF. In nucleotides, the CDR3 is TGCGCCAGCAGCCAAGATCCCGGACGGAATCAGCCCCAGCATTTT.

A few counts support this clone. Here the CDR3 reads CASSVQGSPYEQYF. CDR3 bases: TGTGCCAGCAGCGTACAGGGTTCTCCCTACGAGCAGTACTTC. This sequence joins TRBV9 and TRBJ2-7; D perhaps matches TRBD1 (5 bases). CDR3 length: 14 amino acids. V lost 1 base and J 2 bases, leaving 10 bases between the germline ends. The germline V gene encodes CDR1 SGDLS and CDR2 YYNGEE. Full variable domain (outside the CDR3, taken from reference TRBV9 and TRBJ2-7): DSGVTQTPKHLITATGQRVTLRCSPRSGDLSVYWYQQSLDQGLQFLIQYYNGEERAKGNILERFSAQQFPDLHSELNLSSLELGDSALYFCASSVQGSPYEQYFGPGTRLTVT.

The chain combines TRBV16 with TRBJ2-3, with a tentative D call TRBD1 (5 bases). V lost 4 bases, J lost 6 bases, and 14 bases lay in between. This CDR3 contains 14 residues. Germline CDR1 and CDR2: KGHSY and FQNENV. The CDR3 is CASSRPGNFDTQYF. CDR3 in DNA: TGTGCCAGCAGCCGACCAGGGAACTTCGATACGCAGTATTTT.

The rearrangement uses TRBV5-4 and TRBJ1-6; D is perhaps TRBD1 (6 bases). This CDR3 spans 15 amino acids. Trimming cost V 3 bases and J 9 bases, with 16 bases left between them. Germline V gives CDR1 SGHNT, CDR2 YYREEE (reference sequence). Written as DNA, the CDR3 is TGTGCCAGCAGCTCCTATACAGGGAGACCTTCACCCCTCCACTTT. The encoded protein is CASSSYTGRPSPLHF.

This chain connects TRBV7-9 to TRBJ1-4, with TRBD1 identical over 7 bases. The germline CDR1 and CDR2 sequences are SEHNR and FQNEAQ (reference sequence). CDR3 length equals 15 residues. Trimming cost V 6 bases and J 8 bases; bases outside gene matches: 12. The CDR3 nucleotides are TGTGCCAGCAGTTACGGTTCAGGGGGTCGGGAAAAACTGTTTTTT. This sequence encodes CASSYGSGGREKLFF.

The rearrangement joins TRBV4-1 to TRBJ2-7, with a possible D match to TRBD1 (5 bases). This CDR3 region has 14 residues. Germline CDR1 is MGHRA and CDR2 is YSYEKL. V was trimmed by 9 bases and J by 2 bases, leaving 17 bases between them. This chain's CDR3 is CASKAETETYEQYF. In nucleotides, the CDR3 is TGCGCCAGTAAAGCCGAGACAGAAACCTACGAGCAGTACTTC.

V gene TRBV27 combines with J gene TRBJ2-5; D ambiguous. The V and J ends lost 7 bases and 0 bases respectively, with 15 bases between them. The germline V gene has CDR1 MNHEY and CDR2 SMNVEV (reference sequence). CDR3 size: 15 residues. The CDR3 reads CASKIFQSYQETQYF. Here the CDR3 DNA reads TGTGCCAGCAAAATCTTCCAATCGTACCAAGAGACCCAGTACTTC.

V is TRBV27 and J is TRBJ1-4; TRBD1 agrees at 8 bases. From germline, CDR1 is MNHEY and CDR2 SMNVEV (reference sequence). The trim removed 5 bases at V and 8 bases at J, leaving 7 bases unmatched. The CDR3 is made up of 14 amino acids. CDR3 protein: CASSPRGRGEKLFF. As DNA, the CDR3 is TGTGCCAGCAGTCCCAGGGGGCGTGGGGAAAAACTGTTTTTT. The full variable domain, completed using reference TRBV27 and TRBJ1-4, is EAQVTQNPRYLITVTGKKLTVTCSQNMNHEYMSWYRQDPGLGLRQIYYSMNVEVTDKGDVPEGYKVSRKEKRNFPLILESPSPNQTSLYFCASSPRGRGEKLFFGSGTQLSVL.

This chain uses TRBV4-2 with TRBJ1-1; D is ambiguous. The germline V gene has CDR1 LGHNA and CDR2 YNFKEQ. The CDR3 spans 14 residues. V dropped 1 base and J dropped 5 bases, with 11 bases sitting between them. CDR3 sequence reads: CASSQGEGGTEAFF. As DNA, the CDR3 is TGTGCCAGCAGCCAAGGTGAGGGCGGAACTGAAGCTTTCTTT.

The chain links TRBV7-7 to TRBJ2-1, with D maybe TRBD2 (5 bases). Germline loops: CDR1 SSHAT, CDR2 FNYEAQ (reference sequence). This CDR3 has 13 amino acids. V shed 3 bases and J shed 10 bases, with 13 bases lying between them. CDR3 nucleotide sequence: TGTGCCAGCAGCTTTAGACTAAGCGGAGAGCAGTTCTTC. Translating gives CASSFRLSGEQFF.

This clone came up a few times. This chain connects TRBV10-3 to TRBJ1-5; D unclear. Germline V gives CDR1 ENHRY, CDR2 SYGVKD. V shed 3 bases and J shed 4 bases, with 10 bases lying between them. The CDR3 has 14 amino acids. CDR3 sequence (DNA): TGTGCCATCAGTGAACATCGGCAGAATCAGCCCCAGCATTTT. Protein: CAISEHRQNQPQHF.

This clone was observed a handful of times. V gene TRBV7-2 combines with J gene TRBJ2-3; the match to TRBD1 covers 8 bases. V was clipped by 4 bases and J by 3 bases; unmatched bases: 12. CDR1 SGHTA and CDR2 FQGNSA come from the germline V gene. The CDR3 is 17 residues long. As DNA, the CDR3 is TGTGCCAGCAGCTGGAAAGGGACAGGTAGTAGAACAGATACGCAGTATTTT. Translated, it gives CASSWKGTGSRTDTQYF.

The rearrangement links TRBV28 to TRBJ1-1; D uncertain. The CDR3 is 13 amino acids. Trimming removed 5 bases from V and 2 bases from J, with 9 bases in between. Germline V lookup: CDR1 MDHEN, CDR2 SYDVKM. CDR3 region: CASSPPSNTEAFF. The CDR3 coding sequence is TGTGCCAGCAGTCCCCCTAGCAACACTGAAGCTTTCTTT.

The chain's CDR3 is CASSREGQGDYEQYF. DNA of the CDR3: TGTGCCAGCAGCCGAGAGGGACAGGGGGACTACGAGCAGTACTTC. The V gene is TRBV9, the J gene TRBJ2-7; the match to TRBD1 covers 11 bases. After removal of 4 bases from V and 3 bases from J, the junction contained 6 bases not matched to a gene. This CDR3 spans 15 amino acids. Germline V gene data show CDR1 as SGDLS and CDR2 as YYNGEE.

The V and J genes are TRBV7-9 and TRBJ1-5; D gene uncertain. The CDR3 sequence is 13 residues long. Trimming took 5 bases from V and 5 from J, leaving 10 bases between them. CDR1 and CDR2 from the germline V gene are SEHNR and FQNEAQ (reference sequence). The CDR3 DNA sequence: TGTGCCAGCAGCCTAAGTAGGGATCAGCCCCAGCATTTT. Its translation: CASSLSRDQPQHF.

The chain employs TRBV4-3 and TRBJ1-2; D unclear. The CDR3 loop spans 14 amino acids. From germline, CDR1 is LGHNA and CDR2 YSLEER. With 3 bases removed from V and 1 base from J, the gap between germline ends came to 9 bases. As DNA, the CDR3 is TGCGCCAGCAGCCAGGGGAGGCATAACTATGGCTACACCTTC. This sequence encodes CASSQGRHNYGYTF.

The J gene is TRBJ2-5, the V gene TRBV5-5; D not resolved. V lost 2 bases and J lost 1, with 6 bases in between. Germline V gives CDR1 SGHKS, CDR2 YYEKEE (reference sequence). The CDR3 is 13 amino acids. CDR3 coding DNA: TGTGCCAGCAGCTTCCGGGCCCAAGAGACCCAGTACTTC. Amino acid sequence: CASSFRAQETQYF.

This clone was counted a few times. This chain connects TRBV5-6 to TRBJ2-1; TRBD2 matches at 11 bases. Germline CDR1 and CDR2: SGHDT and YYEEEE. The CDR3 spans 15 residues. The V gene end was trimmed by 4 bases and the J gene end by 6 bases; junction bases not matched to a gene: 6. The CDR3 here is CASSVLAGGPNEQFF. Here the CDR3 DNA reads TGTGCCAGCAGCGTATTAGCGGGAGGGCCCAATGAGCAGTTCTTC.

The chain joins TRBV18 to TRBJ1-2; 8 bases are a match to TRBD1. CDR3 length equals 13 residues. CDR1 is KGHSH, CDR2 LQKENI, per germline. Germline trimming cut 4 bases from V and 7 bases from J; bases unmatched to any gene: 5. This CDR3 reads CASSQGQETGYTF. CDR3 coding DNA: TGTGCCAGCTCACAGGGACAGGAGACTGGCTACACCTTC. The whole variable domain, filled in from reference TRBV18 and TRBJ1-2, reads NAGVMQNPRHLVRRRGQEARLRCSPMKGHSHVYWYRQLPEEGLKFMVYLQKENIIDESGMPKERFSAEFPKEGPSILRIQQVVRGDSAAYFCASSQGQETGYTFGSGTRLTVV.

The V gene is TRBV7-2, the J gene TRBJ1-5, with D tentatively TRBD1 (5 bases). The V gene's germline CDR1 is SGHTA and CDR2 FQGNSA. Trimming pared 1 base from V and 4 bases from J, leaving 11 bases between. This CDR3 contains 15 residues. This CDR3 is CASSLERGRNQPQHF. CDR3 DNA: TGTGCCAGCAGCTTAGAGCGGGGCAGAAATCAGCCCCAGCATTTT.

This clone was recorded a few times. J is TRBJ2-7 and V is TRBV30; 7 nucleotides line up with TRBD1. Losses at the gene ends were 0 bases for V and 2 bases for J; bases not matched to a gene: 10. The V gene's germline CDR1 is GTSNPN and CDR2 SVGIG (reference sequence). This CDR3 contains 16 residues. CDR3 sequence reads: CAWSVGTWDRPYEQYF. In nucleotides, the CDR3 is TGTGCCTGGAGTGTCGGGACCTGGGACAGACCCTACGAGCAGTACTTC.

This chain connects TRBV25-1 to TRBJ1-2; D may be TRBD1 (6 bases). Germline V gene data show CDR1 as MGHDK and CDR2 as SYGVNS. Trimming pared 2 bases from V and 8 bases from J, leaving 15 bases between. CDR3 length: 14 residues. CDR3 amino acids: CASSEEHRVAGYTF. DNA for the CDR3: TGTGCCAGCAGTGAAGAGCACAGGGTAGCAGGCTACACCTTC.

This clone was counted only a few times. The chain combines TRBV29-1 with TRBJ2-5; possible D gene TRBD2, 6 bases. The CDR3 is 13 residues long. The germline gives CDR1 SQVTM, CDR2 ANQGSEA. Trimming took off 5 bases at V and 5 bases at J, with 15 bases between the two ends. The CDR3 reads CSVRGRLRETQYF. The CDR3 nucleotides read TGCAGCGTTCGGGGGAGGCTCCGGGAGACCCAGTACTTC.